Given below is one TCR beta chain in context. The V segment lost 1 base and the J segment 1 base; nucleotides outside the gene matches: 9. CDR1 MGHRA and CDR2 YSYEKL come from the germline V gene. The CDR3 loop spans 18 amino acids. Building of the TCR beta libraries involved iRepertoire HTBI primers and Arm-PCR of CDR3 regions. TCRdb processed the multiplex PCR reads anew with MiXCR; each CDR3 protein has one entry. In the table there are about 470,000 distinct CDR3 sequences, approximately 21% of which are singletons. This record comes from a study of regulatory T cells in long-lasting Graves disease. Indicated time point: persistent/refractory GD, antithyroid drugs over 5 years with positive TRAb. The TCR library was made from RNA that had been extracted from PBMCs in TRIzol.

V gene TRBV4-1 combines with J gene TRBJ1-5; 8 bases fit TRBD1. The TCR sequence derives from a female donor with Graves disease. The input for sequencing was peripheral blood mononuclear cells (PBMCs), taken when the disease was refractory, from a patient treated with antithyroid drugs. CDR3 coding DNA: TGCGCCAGCAGCCAAGTAACGTCCAGGGACAGGAGCAATCAGCCCCAGCATTTT. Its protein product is CASSQVTSRDRSNQPQHF.